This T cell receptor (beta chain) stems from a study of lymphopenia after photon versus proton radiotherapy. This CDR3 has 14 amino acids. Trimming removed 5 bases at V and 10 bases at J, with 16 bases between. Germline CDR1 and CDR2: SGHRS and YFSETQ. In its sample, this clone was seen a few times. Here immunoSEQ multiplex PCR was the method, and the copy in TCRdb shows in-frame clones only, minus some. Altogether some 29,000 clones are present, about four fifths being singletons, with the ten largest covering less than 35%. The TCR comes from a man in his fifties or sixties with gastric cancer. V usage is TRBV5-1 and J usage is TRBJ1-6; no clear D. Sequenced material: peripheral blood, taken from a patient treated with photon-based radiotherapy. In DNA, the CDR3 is TGCGCCAGCAGTGTAGAGGGTTTTGTATCACCCCTCCACTTT. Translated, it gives CASSVEGFVSPLHF.